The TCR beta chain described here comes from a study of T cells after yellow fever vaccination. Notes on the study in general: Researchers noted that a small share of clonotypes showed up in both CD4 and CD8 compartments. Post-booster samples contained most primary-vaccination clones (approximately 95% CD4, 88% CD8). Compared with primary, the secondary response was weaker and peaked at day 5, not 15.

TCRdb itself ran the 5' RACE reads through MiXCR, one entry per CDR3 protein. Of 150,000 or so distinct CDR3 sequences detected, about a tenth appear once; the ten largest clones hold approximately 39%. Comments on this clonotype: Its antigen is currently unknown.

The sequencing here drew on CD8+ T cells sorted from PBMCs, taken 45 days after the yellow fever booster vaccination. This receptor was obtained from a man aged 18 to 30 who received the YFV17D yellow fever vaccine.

CDR3 in amino acids: CASRRGTNTGELFF. In DNA form, the CDR3 reads TGTGCCAGCCGGAGGGGGACGAACACCGGGGAGCTGTTTTTT. This chain links TRBV3-1 with TRBJ2-2; D possibly uses TRBD1 or TRBD2 (6 bases each). The CDR3 consists of 14 residues. Trimming stripped 8 bases from V and 0 bases from J, with 10 bases between. Germline V lookup: CDR1 LGHDT, CDR2 YNNKEL (reference sequence).